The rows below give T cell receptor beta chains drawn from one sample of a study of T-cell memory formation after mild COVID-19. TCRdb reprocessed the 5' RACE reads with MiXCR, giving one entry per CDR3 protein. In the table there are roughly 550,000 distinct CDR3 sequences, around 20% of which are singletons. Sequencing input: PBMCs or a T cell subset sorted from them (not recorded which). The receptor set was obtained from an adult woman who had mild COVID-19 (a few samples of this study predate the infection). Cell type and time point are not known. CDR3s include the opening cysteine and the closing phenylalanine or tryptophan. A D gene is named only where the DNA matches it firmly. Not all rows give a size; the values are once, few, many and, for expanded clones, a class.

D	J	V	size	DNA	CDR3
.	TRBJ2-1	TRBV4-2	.	TGTGCCAGCAGCCAGGGCAGGTATGAGCAGTTCTTC	CASSQGRYEQFF
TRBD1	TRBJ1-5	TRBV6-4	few	TGTGCCAAGGGGGCGAGCAATCAGCCCCAGCATTTT	CAKGASNQPQHF
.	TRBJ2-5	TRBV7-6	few	TGTGCCAGCAGCTTAGTTTTTGCGGCACCCGGGACGCAAGAGACCCAGTACTTC	CASSLVFAAPGTQETQYF
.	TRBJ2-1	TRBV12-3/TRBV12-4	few	TGTGCCAGCAGCCCGACGGTTTTTAATGAGCAGTTCTTC	CASSPTVFNEQFF
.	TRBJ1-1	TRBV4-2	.	TGTGCCAGCAGCCAAGTCGAGGGAAGGAGAGCTTTCTTT	CASSQVEGRRAFF
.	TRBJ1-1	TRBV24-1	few	TGTGCCACCAGTCCGGGACCCTCGGGGACGAACACTGAAGCTTTCTTT	CATSPGPSGTNTEAFF
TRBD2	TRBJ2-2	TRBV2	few	TGTGCCAGCAGTGAAGGACTAGCGGGTCCGAACACCGGGGAGCTGTTTTTT	CASSEGLAGPNTGELFF
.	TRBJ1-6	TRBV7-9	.	TGTGCCAGCAGCTTAAGTCTTCTGCCAGATGGTAATTCACCCCTCCACTTT	CASSLSLLPDGNSPLHF
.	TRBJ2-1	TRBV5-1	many	TGCGCCAGCAGCTTGGATAGCTCCTACAATGAGCAGTTCTTC	CASSLDSSYNEQFF
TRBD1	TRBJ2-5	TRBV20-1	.	TGCAGTGCTAGGGCCCCTCGGGGACAGGGGGCGACCCAGTACTTC	CSARAPRGQGATQYF
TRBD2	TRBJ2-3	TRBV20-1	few	TGCAGTGCTAGCGACCTACTAGCGGGGGGACCCACAGATACGCAGTATTTT	CSASDLLAGGPTDTQYF
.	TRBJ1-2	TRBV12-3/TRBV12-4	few	TGTGCCAGCAGTCTCAAGAAGGGAGTCGCCTATGGCTACACCTTC	CASSLKKGVAYGYTF
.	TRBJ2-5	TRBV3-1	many	TGTGCCAGCAGCTCAAGTGGAGAGACCCAGTACTTC	CASSSSGETQYF
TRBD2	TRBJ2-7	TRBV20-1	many	TGCAGTGCTATTAACCCGGAGCGGGGGCGCGGGAACGAGCAGTACTTC	CSAINPERGRGNEQYF
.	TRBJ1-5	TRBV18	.	TGTGCCAGCTCACCGTCAGCTGGATACCAGCCCCAGCATTTT	CASSPSAGYQPQHF
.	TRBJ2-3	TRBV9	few	TGTGCCAGCAGCGTAGATCCCCCTGGTGGGACAGATACGCAGTATTTT	CASSVDPPGGTDTQYF
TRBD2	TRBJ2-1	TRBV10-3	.	TGTGCCACCGCCGGGGGGTCCTACAATGAGCAGTTCTTC	CATAGGSYNEQFF
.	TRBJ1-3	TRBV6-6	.	TGTGCCAGCAGTCACGGGAGCTCTGGAAACACCATATATTTT	CASSHGSSGNTIYF
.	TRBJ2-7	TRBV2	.	TGTGCCGGACAAAGAGACTACGAGCAGTACTTC	CAGQRDYEQYF
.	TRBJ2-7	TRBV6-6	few	TGTGCCAGCAGTCGCCCTCGACAGGCTTTCTCCTACGAGCAGTACTTC	CASSRPRQAFSYEQYF
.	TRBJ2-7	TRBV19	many	TGTGCCAGTAGTACTGCCGCCACAGGGTTCGGGGAGCAGTACTTC	CASSTAATGFGEQYF
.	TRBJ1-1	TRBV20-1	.	TGCAGTACCCCAGGGCCGAACACTGAAGCTTTCTTT	CSTPGPNTEAFF
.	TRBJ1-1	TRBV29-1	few	TGCAGCGTTGACCGGGCCACTGAAGCTTTCTTT	CSVDRATEAFF
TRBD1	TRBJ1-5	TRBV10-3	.	TGTGCCATCAGTGGGGATGGACAGGGATGGCAGCCCCAGCATTTT	CAISGDGQGWQPQHF
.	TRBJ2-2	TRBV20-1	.	TGCAGTGCTAGATTGGGGAACACCGGGGAGCTGTTTTTT	CSARLGNTGELFF
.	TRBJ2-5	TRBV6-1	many	TGTGCCAGCAGTGATGGTGCGGGGACCCAAGAGACCCAGTACTTC	CASSDGAGTQETQYF
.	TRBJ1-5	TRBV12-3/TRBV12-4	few	TGTGCCAGCAGTTTAGAGGGGTCGAGGAGCAATCAGCCCCAGCATTTT	CASSLEGSRSNQPQHF
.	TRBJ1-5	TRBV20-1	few	TGCAGTGCTAGGACCCCGGGGGGCGAAAATCAGCCCCAGCATTTT	CSARTPGGENQPQHF
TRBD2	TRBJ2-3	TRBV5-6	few	TGTGCCAGCAGCCCCACCCGGTCTAGCGGGGTAGATACGCAGTATTTT	CASSPTRSSGVDTQYF
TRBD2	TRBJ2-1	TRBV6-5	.	TGTGCCAGCAGTTCCCCCGGACTAGACAATGAGCAGTTCTTC	CASSSPGLDNEQFF
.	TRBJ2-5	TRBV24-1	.	TGTGCCACCAGTGATTCAATAGTTCAAGAGACCCAGTACTTC	CATSDSIVQETQYF
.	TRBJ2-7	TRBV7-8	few	TGTGCCAGCAGCTTAGCTGAAGGGGGGACCTACGAGCAGTACTTC	CASSLAEGGTYEQYF
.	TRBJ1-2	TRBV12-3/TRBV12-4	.	TGTGCCAGCAGGGACGACAGGAACTATGGCTACACCTTC	CASRDDRNYGYTF
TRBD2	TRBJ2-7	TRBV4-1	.	TGCGCCAGCAGCACACTAGCGGGGGCCTCCTACGAGCAGTACTTC	CASSTLAGASYEQYF
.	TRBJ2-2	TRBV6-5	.	TGTGCCACCGCTCGGGGGGCCTTCGGGGAGCTGTTTTTT	CATARGAFGELFF
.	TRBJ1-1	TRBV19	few	TGTGCCAGTAGTATCAATATGAACACTGAAGCTTTCTTT	CASSINMNTEAFF
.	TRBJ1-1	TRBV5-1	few	TGCGCCAGCAGCTTGGGAGGACAAGAATACACTGAAGCTTTCTTT	CASSLGGQEYTEAFF
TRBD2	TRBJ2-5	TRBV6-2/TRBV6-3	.	TGTGCCAGCAGTTCGGGACTACTCCAAGAGACCCAGTACTTC	CASSSGLLQETQYF
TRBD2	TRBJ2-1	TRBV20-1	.	TGCAGTGCTAGAGACCTGAGCGGGGTTAATGAGCAGTTCTTC	CSARDLSGVNEQFF
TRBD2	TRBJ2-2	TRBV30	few	TGTGCCTGGAGTAGGGGACTAGCGGTCACCGGGGAGCTGTTTTTT	CAWSRGLAVTGELFF
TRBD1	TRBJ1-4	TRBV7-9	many	TGTGCCAGCAGCCCCGGGACAGCTAATGAAAAACTGTTTTTT	CASSPGTANEKLFF
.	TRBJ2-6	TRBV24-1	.	TGTGCCACCAGTGATTCTGGGGGTTCGGGTTCTGGGGCCAACGTCCTGACTTTC	CATSDSGGSGSGANVLTF
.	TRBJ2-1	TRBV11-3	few	TGTGCCAGCAGATCCGGACTAACCAATGAGCAGTTCTTC	CASRSGLTNEQFF
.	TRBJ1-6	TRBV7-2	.	TGTGCCAGCAGCTTAGATAGATTGGGATCACCCCTCCACTTT	CASSLDRLGSPLHF
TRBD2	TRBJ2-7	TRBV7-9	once	TGTGCCAGCACCCCGGCCGGGGGGGAGCAGTACTTC	CASTPAGGEQYF
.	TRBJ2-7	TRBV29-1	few	TGCAGAAGAAGGGTCTACGAGCAGTACTTC	CRRRVYEQYF
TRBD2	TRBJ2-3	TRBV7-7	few	TGTGCCAGCAGCCAAGGACTAGCCGAAGATACGCAGTATTTT	CASSQGLAEDTQYF
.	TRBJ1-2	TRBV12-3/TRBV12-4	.	TGTGCCAGCAGTTTACAGGCAGCCAGCTATGGCTACACCTTC	CASSLQAASYGYTF
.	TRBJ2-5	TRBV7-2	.	TGTGCCAGCAGCTTAGGCAGGGGGGCAATAAGGGAGACCCAGTACTTC	CASSLGRGAIRETQYF
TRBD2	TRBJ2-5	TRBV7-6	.	TGTGCCAGCAGCTCGGGAGGGTCCCTTGACAGGATGGAGACCCAGTACTTC	CASSSGGSLDRMETQYF
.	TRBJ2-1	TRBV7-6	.	TGTGCCAGCAGCTTAGGGGTTAGCGATGGGGAGTTCTTC	CASSLGVSDGEFF
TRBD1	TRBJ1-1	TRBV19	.	TGTGCCAGTAGTAGGGGAGACAGGGGAAGAAACACTGAAGCTTTCTTT	CASSRGDRGRNTEAFF
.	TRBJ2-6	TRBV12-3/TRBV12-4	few	TGTGCCAGCAGTACTCGGACAGTGCCCTCTTCTGGGGCCAACGTCCTGACTTTC	CASSTRTVPSSGANVLTF
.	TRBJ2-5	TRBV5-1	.	TGCGCCAGCAGCTTGGAAGGTCAAAGTGCGACCCAGTACTTC	CASSLEGQSATQYF
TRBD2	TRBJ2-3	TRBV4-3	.	TGCGCCAGCAGCCCTAGCGGGACTGACACAGATACGCAGTATTTT	CASSPSGTDTDTQYF
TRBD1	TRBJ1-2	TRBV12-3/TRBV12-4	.	TGTGCCAGCAGTTTCTCGTGGTCAGGGGGCTACTATGGCTACACCTTC	CASSFSWSGGYYGYTF
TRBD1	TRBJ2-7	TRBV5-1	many	TGCGCCAGCAGCCCAGGGGGTCGGTCTTTCTCCTACGAGCAGTACTTC	CASSPGGRSFSYEQYF
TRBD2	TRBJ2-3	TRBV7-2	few	TGTGCCAGCAGCTTGGGAGGGAGCCCGACGGATACGCAGTATTTT	CASSLGGSPTDTQYF
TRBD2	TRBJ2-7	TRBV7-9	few	TGTGCCAGCAGCTCTAGCGGGAGGGTCTACGAGCAGTACTTC	CASSSSGRVYEQYF